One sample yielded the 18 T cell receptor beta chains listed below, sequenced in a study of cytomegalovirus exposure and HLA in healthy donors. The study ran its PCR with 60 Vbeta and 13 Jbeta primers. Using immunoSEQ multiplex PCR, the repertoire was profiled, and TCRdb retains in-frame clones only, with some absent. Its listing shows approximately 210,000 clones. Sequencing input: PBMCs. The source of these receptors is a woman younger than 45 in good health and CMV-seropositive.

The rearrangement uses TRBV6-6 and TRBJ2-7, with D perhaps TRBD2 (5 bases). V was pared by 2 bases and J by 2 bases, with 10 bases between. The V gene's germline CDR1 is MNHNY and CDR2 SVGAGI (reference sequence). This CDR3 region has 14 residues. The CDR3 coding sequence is TGTGCCAGCAGTTACCCGGAGAGGGCCTACGAGCAGTACTTC. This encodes CASSYPERAYEQYF.

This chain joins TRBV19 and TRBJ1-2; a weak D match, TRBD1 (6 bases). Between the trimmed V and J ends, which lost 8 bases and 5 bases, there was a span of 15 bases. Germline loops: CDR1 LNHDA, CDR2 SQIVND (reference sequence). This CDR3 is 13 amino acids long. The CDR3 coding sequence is TGTGCCAGTTCCTGGGGGGGCGCGTATGGCTACACCTTC. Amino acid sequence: CASSWGGAYGYTF.

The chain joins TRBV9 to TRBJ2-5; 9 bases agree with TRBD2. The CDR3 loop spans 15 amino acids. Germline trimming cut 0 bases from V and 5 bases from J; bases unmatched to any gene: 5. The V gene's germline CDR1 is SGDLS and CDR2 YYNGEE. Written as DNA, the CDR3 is TGTGCCAGCAGCGTAGGGGCGGGAGGGGCGGAGACCCAGTACTTC. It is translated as CASSVGAGGAETQYF.

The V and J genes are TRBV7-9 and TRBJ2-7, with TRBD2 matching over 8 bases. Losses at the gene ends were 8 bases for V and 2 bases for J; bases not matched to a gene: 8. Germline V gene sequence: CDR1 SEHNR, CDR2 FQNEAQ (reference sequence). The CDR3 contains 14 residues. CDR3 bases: TGTGCCAGCGGAGCCAGCGGGGGTACCTACGAGCAGTACTTC. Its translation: CASGASGGTYEQYF. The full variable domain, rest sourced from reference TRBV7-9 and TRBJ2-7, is DTGVSQNPRHKITKRGQNVTFRCDPISEHNRLYWYRQTLGQGPEFLTYFQNEAQLEKSRLLSDRFSAERPKGSFSTLEIQRTEQGDSAMYLCASGASGGTYEQYFGPGTRLTVT.

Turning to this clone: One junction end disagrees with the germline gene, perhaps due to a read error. The CDR3 sequence: CASSFQGGGASIF. CDR3 coding DNA: TGTGCCAGCAGCTTTCAAGGCGGGGGGGCCTCTATCTTC. The chain joins TRBV5-6 to TRBJ2-1; 9 nucleotides agree with TRBD2. In germline, CDR1 is SGHDT, CDR2 YYEEEE. The CDR3 length is 13 residues.

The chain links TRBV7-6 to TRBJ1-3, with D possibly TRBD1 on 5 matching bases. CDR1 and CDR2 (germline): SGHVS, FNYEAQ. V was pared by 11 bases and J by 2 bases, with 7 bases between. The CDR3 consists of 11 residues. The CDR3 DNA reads TGTGCCGGGGCCACTGGAAACACCATATATTTT. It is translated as CAGATGNTIYF.

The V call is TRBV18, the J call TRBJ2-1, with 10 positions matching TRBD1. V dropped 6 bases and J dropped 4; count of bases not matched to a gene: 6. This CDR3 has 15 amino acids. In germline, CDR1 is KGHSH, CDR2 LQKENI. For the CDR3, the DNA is TGTGCCAGCTCCCCGGGACAGGGGATATACAATGAGCAGTTCTTC. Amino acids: CASSPGQGIYNEQFF.

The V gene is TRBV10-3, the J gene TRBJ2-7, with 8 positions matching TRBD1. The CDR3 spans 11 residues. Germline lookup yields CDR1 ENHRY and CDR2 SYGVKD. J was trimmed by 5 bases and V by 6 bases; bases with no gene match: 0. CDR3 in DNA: TGTGCCATCAGGGACAGGGACGAGCAGTACTTC. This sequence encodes CAIRDRDEQYF.

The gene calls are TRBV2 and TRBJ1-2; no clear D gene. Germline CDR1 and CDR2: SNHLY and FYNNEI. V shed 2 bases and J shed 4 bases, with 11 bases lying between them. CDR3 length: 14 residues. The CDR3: CASSERQARYGYTF. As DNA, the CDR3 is TGTGCCAGCAGTGAAAGGCAGGCTCGCTATGGCTACACCTTC. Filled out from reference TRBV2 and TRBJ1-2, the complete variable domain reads EPEVTQTPSHQVTQMGQEVILRCVPISNHLYFYWYRQILGQKVEFLVSFYNNEISEKSEIFDDQFSVERPDGSNFTLKIRSTKLEDSAMYFCASSERQARYGYTFGSGTRLTVV.

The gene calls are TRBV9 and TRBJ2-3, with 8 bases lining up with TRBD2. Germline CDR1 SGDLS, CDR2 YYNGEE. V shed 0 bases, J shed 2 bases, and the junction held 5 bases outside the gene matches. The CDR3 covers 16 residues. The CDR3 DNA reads TGTGCCAGCAGCGTAGCGTCGGGAGGGCTCACAGATACGCAGTATTTT. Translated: CASSVASGGLTDTQYF.

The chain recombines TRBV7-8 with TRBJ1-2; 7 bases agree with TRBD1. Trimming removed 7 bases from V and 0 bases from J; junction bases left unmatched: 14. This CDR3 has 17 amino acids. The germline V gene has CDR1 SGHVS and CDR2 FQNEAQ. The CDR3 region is CASTFQGGLGPNYGYTF. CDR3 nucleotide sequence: TGTGCCAGCACCTTCCAGGGGGGTCTAGGCCCTAACTATGGCTACACCTTC.

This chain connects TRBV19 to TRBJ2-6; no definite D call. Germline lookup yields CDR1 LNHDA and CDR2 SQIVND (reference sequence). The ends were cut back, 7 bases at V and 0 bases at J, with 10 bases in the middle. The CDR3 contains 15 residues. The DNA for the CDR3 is TGTGCCAGTAATGAACAGCCCTCTGGGGCCAACGTCCTGACTTTC. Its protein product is CASNEQPSGANVLTF.

CDR3 nucleotides: TGTGCCGGGGGACGGCCCGGGGGTAATGAAAAACTGTTTTTT. The encoded protein is CAGGRPGGNEKLFF. The rearrangement uses TRBV6-6 and TRBJ1-4, with a tentative D call TRBD1 (5 bases). Germline values: CDR1 MNHNY, CDR2 SVGAGI (reference sequence). The V and J ends lost 11 bases and 4 bases respectively, with 17 bases between them. The CDR3 extends over 14 amino acids.

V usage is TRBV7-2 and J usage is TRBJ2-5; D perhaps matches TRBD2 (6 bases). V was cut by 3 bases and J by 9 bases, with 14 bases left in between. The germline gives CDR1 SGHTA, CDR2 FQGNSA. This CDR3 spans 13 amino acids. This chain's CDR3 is CASSFREREAQYF. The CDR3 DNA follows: TGTGCCAGCAGCTTTAGAGAGAGGGAGGCCCAGTACTTC.

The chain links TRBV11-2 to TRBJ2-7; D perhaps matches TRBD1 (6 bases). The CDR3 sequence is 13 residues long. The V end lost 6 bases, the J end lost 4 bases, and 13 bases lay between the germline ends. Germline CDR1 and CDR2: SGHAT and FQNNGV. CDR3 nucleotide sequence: TGTGCCAGCAGTTCCAGGACAGCGTACGAGCAGTACTTC. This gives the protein CASSSRTAYEQYF.

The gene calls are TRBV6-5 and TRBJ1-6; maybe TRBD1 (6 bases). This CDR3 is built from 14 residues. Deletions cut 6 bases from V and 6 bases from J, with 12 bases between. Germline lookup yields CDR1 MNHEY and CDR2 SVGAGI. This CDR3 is CASRSTGSNSPLHF. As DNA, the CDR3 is TGTGCCAGCAGAAGCACAGGGAGTAATTCACCCCTCCACTTT.

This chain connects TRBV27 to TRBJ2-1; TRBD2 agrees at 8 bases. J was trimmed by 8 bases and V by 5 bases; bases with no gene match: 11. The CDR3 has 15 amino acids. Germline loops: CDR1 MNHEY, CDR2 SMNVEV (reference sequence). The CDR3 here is CASSREIGGGDEQFF. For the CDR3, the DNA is TGTGCCAGCAGTAGGGAAATCGGGGGGGGCGATGAGCAGTTCTTC.

Here the CDR3 reads CASSPRATNEKLFF. The CDR3 DNA is TGTGCCAGCAGCCCCAGGGCAACTAATGAAAAACTGTTTTTT. The chain has TRBV2 and TRBJ1-4; possible D gene TRBD1, 5 bases. CDR3 length: 14 amino acids. The germline V gene encodes CDR1 SNHLY and CDR2 FYNNEI. V was trimmed by 6 bases and J by 0 bases, leaving 8 bases between them.